Listed here are 12 T cell receptor beta chains from one sample, sequenced in a study of blood T cell repertoires in COVID-19. Produced via immunoSEQ multiplex PCR; TCRdb's table is partial and in-frame only. The sample gives about 280,000 clones, 70% to 90% of which show up once; roughly 5% is in the top ten. The sequencing sample was made of peripheral blood. Every receptor here comes from a man between 45 and 60 years old with active or convalescent COVID-19.

This clone appeared once. The V and J genes are TRBV18 and TRBJ2-7, with TRBD2 matching 8 bases. This CDR3 contains 15 residues. From germline, CDR1 is KGHSH and CDR2 LQKENI. V dropped 0 bases and J dropped 0; count of bases not matched to a gene: 1. This CDR3 is CASSPPSGTSYEQYF. CDR3 nucleotide sequence: TGTGCCAGCTCACCACCTAGCGGGACCTCCTACGAGCAGTACTTC.

Regarding this clone: One end of the junction is discordant with germline, which a read error may explain. The V gene is TRBV6-1, the J gene TRBJ1-1; maybe TRBD1 (6 bases). The CDR3 consists of 15 residues. Germline lookup yields CDR1 MNHNS and CDR2 SASEGT. This chain's CDR3 is CASREGGGANTEAFF. The CDR3 nucleotides read TGTGCCAGCAGGGAAGGAGGGGGGGCGAACACTGAAGCTTTCTTT.

V is TRBV10-3 and J is TRBJ2-1, with 10 nucleotides matching TRBD2. V shed 10 bases, J shed 8 bases, and the junction held 14 bases outside the gene matches. This CDR3 is built from 15 residues. The germline V gene encodes CDR1 ENHRY and CDR2 SYGVKD. CDR3 region: CATRGGPSGSDEQFF. CDR3 nucleotide sequence: TGTGCCACGAGAGGGGGGCCTAGCGGGAGCGATGAGCAGTTCTTC.

The chain joins TRBV6-6 to TRBJ2-1; possibly TRBD2 for D (5 bases). The CDR3 runs 14 residues. CDR1 is MNHNY, CDR2 SVGAGI, per germline (reference sequence). V lost 7 bases, J lost 2 bases, and 12 bases lay in between. CDR3 sequence: CASTSGLAYNEQFF. The CDR3 DNA sequence: TGTGCCAGCACGAGCGGCCTCGCCTACAATGAGCAGTTCTTC.

V gene TRBV5-5 combines with J gene TRBJ1-1; D gene ambiguous. Trimming shortened V by 0 bases and J by 0 bases, and 9 bases separated the two germline ends. This CDR3 comprises 15 residues. Germline V gene sequence: CDR1 SGHKS, CDR2 YYEKEE (reference sequence). The chain's CDR3 is CASSLAASVNTEAFF. DNA for the CDR3: TGTGCCAGCAGCTTGGCCGCCTCGGTGAACACTGAAGCTTTCTTT.

This chain links TRBV3-1 (or the pseudogene TRBV3-2) with TRBJ2-5; the match to TRBD2 covers 12 bases. The CDR3 length is 14 residues. Germline V gives CDR1 LGHDT, CDR2 YNNKEL (reference sequence). V lost 6 bases and J lost 2; bases outside the gene matches: 1. The CDR3 DNA reads TGTGCCAGCAGTCTAGCGGGAGGGCAAGAGACCCAGTACTTC. Its protein is CASSLAGGQETQYF.

Here the CDR3 DNA reads TGTGCCAGCAGCTTAAACAGTCACACTGAAGCTTTCTTT. Translated: CASSLNSHTEAFF. The V gene is TRBV11-3, the J gene TRBJ1-1; D gene ambiguous. Deletions cut 2 bases from V and 3 bases from J, with 7 bases between. The CDR3 runs 13 residues. Germline V gene lookup returns CDR1 SGHNT and CDR2 YENEEA.

The gene calls are TRBV20-1 and TRBJ2-1, with 13 bases matching TRBD2. Germline CDR1 DFQATT, CDR2 SNEGSKA (reference sequence). CDR3 length: 15 residues. V trimming: 3 bases; J trimming: 2 bases; junction bases outside the gene matches: 1. CDR3 protein: CSASGLAGAYNEQFF. In DNA form, the CDR3 reads TGCAGTGCTAGTGGACTAGCGGGAGCCTACAATGAGCAGTTCTTC.

The rearrangement joins TRBV10-3 to TRBJ2-5; D perhaps matches TRBD2 (6 bases). CDR3 length: 14 amino acids. Trimming pared 8 bases from V and 4 bases from J, leaving 17 bases between. Per the germline V gene, CDR1 is ENHRY and CDR2 is SYGVKD. CDR3 nucleotides: TGTGCCATCTTCGGCGGGAATATGGGAGAGACCCAGTACTTC. As protein: CAIFGGNMGETQYF.

This clone showed up just once. The chain uses TRBV6-5 and TRBJ1-2; D remains ambiguous. The CDR3 covers 14 residues. From germline, CDR1 is MNHEY and CDR2 SVGAGI. V was shortened by 7 bases and J by 2 bases, with 14 bases between the two germline ends. The chain's CDR3 is CASTRASRNYGYTF. For the CDR3, the DNA is TGTGCCAGCACGCGGGCAAGCCGAAACTATGGCTACACCTTC.

This chain links TRBV12-3 or TRBV12-4 with TRBJ2-1; possibly TRBD2 for D (6 bases). The V end lost 6 bases, the J end lost 3 bases, and 9 bases lay between the germline ends. The CDR3 is 13 residues long. The CDR3 DNA is TGTGCCAGCAGGATTAGCGGCTACAATGAGCAGTTCTTC. Translating gives CASRISGYNEQFF.

The chain links TRBV4-2 to TRBJ1-5; D ambiguous. Trimming pared 0 bases from V and 0 bases from J, leaving 12 bases between. Germline values: CDR1 LGHNA, CDR2 YNFKEQ. The CDR3 has 17 amino acids. The CDR3, as DNA: TGTGCCAGCAGCCAAGATCAGGCGGGGTATAGCAATCAGCCCCAGCATTTT. Translated, it gives CASSQDQAGYSNQPQHF.